The clone carrying this T cell receptor beta chain is classed as medium-sized. Antigen: not known. Germline V gene data show CDR1 as SGHNT and CDR2 as YYREEE (reference sequence). CDR3 length equals 13 residues. The ends were cut back, 0 bases at V and 11 bases at J, with 14 bases in the middle. These data originate in a study of PD-1 blockade in classical Hodgkin lymphoma. Study details: On a schedule of every 2 weeks, patients received nivolumab 3 mg/kg intravenously.

TCRdb's table, derived via immunoSEQ multiplex PCR, lists solely in-frame clones and lacks some. In the table there are more than 10,000 clones, 70% to 80% of which are singletons. Every patient had relapsed following autologous stem cell transplantation, and cohorts differed in brentuximab vedotin exposure. Regarding the study as a whole: Complete responders' diversity at baseline resembled that of newly diagnosed patients. CD8+ TCR diversity did not rise significantly by C4D1, unlike CD4+. Newly diagnosed patients had baseline TCR diversity that was reportedly lower than that of healthy donors.

The gene calls are TRBV5-4 and TRBJ1-2, with D possibly being TRBD1 (5 bases). Sequenced material: peripheral blood mononuclear cells (PBMCs), taken before the second cycle of nivolumab. The TCR comes from a human donor with classical Hodgkin lymphoma. CDR3 bases: TGTGCCAGCAGCTTGGGTGTGGGGGGTTGGTACACCTTC. Its protein is CASSLGVGGWYTF. Complete variable domain (other parts from reference TRBV5-4 and TRBJ1-2): ETGVTQSPTHLIKTRGQQVTLRCSSQSGHNTVSWYQQALGQGPQFIFQYYREEENGRGNFPPRFSGLQFPNYSSELNVNALELDDSALYLCASSLGVGGWYTFGSGTRLTVV.